This TCR beta chain was observed in a study of tumor-infiltrating lymphocytes in primary liver carcinoma. Study summary: Samples returned roughly 3.5 to 7.5 million productive TCRbeta reads, a yield that was similar across tissue types. Study findings and constraints: Significantly larger top-250-clone fractions were found in tumors than in blood (p = 0.039).

A primer matching the constant region was used to make TCR beta cDNA from 500 ng of total RNA. Libraries of TCR beta came from three nested multiplex PCR rounds with slightly modified ARM-PCR. TRBV1-TRBV30 forward primers paired with a C-beta reverse primer were used in the first two PCR rounds, which ran roughly 9 cycles each. Each CDR3 protein is one row after TCRdb ran MiXCR on the multiplex PCR reads. The sample carries 90,000 to 150,000 distinct CDR3 sequences, 65% to 75% recorded once. Trimming removed 4 bases from V and 5 bases from J, with 14 bases in between. In germline, CDR1 is MDHEN, CDR2 SYDVKM. The CDR3 covers 14 residues. This clonotype was counted a single time. Antigen: not known. A clone one base away is much larger, so this may be a read error. The CDR3 does not end in the conserved phenylalanine or tryptophan, so this is likely a read error. For each extraction, RNA and DNA were obtained together from around 18-30 mg of unsorted bulk tissue. Chronic HBV infection, untreated so far, was present in the patients.

The sequenced sample consisted of tumor-adjacent normal liver tissue. The receptor's source is a woman aged 55 to 70 with primary liver carcinoma and hepatitis B virus infection. The genes are TRBV28 and TRBJ2-5; D call uncertain. The CDR3 coding sequence is TGTGCCAGCAGTTCTTGGGTCCGGCGGGAGACCCAGTACCTC. Protein product: CASSSWVRRETQYL.